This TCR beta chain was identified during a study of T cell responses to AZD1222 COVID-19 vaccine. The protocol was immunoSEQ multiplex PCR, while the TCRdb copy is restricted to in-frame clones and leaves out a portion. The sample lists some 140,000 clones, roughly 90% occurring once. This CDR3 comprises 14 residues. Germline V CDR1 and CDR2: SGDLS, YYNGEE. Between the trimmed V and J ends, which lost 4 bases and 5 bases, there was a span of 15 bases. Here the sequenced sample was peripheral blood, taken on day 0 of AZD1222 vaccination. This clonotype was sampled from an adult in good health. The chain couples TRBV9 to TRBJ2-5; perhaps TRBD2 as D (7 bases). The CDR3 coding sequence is TGTGCCAGCAGCCCAGGCGGGGGCAGGGAGACCCAGTACTTC. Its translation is CASSPGGGRETQYF.